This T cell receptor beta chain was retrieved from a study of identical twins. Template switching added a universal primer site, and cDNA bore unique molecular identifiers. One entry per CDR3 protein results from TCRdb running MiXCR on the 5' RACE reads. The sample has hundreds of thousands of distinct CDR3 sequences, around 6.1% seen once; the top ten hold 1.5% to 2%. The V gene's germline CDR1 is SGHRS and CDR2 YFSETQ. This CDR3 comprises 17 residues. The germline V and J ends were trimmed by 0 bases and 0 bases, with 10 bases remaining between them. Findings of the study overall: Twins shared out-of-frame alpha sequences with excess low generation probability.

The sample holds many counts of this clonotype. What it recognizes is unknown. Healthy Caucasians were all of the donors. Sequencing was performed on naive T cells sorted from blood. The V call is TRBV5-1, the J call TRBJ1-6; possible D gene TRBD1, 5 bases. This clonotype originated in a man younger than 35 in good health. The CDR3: CASSLGEGSSYNSPLHF. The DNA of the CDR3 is TGCGCCAGCAGCTTGGGTGAGGGGAGCTCCTATAATTCACCCCTCCACTTT.